This TCR beta chain was recorded in a study of tumor and adjacent non-tumor tissue in lung cancer. Study context: The cohort had roughly 11 adenocarcinoma, a couple of squamous cell and 1 small cell patients.

In the case of this clonotype: Its cognate antigen is unknown.

Study-wide points: Compared with tumor, normal lung showed significantly lower TCR diversity. Normal lung showed higher cumulative top 100 clone frequency than tumor.

This sample's RNA came from whole unsorted tissue. Donors were chemotherapy-naive, newly diagnosed lung cancer surgical patients in China, August–late 2014. This CDR3 is built from 18 residues. Looked up from germline, CDR1 is SGHKS and CDR2 is YYEKEE (reference sequence). V lost 0 bases and J lost 8, with 26 bases in between. A modified ARM-PCR protocol with three rounds of nested PCR amplified TCRbeta. TCRdb fed the multiplex PCR reads into MiXCR, producing one record per CDR3 protein. The table lists 200,000 to 250,000 distinct CDR3 sequences, over 55% of them singletons, with less than 25% in the top ten.

The sample taken for sequencing was lung tumor tissue. This clonotype was obtained from a man aged 60-69 years with non-small cell lung cancer. J is TRBJ1-2 and V is TRBV5-5; tentative D call: TRBD1 (5 bases). The CDR3 bases are TGTGCCAGCAGCTTGGGGACCAGATACATACAAGGACAAGCCGGCTACACCTTC. It specifies CASSLGTRYIQGQAGYTF.